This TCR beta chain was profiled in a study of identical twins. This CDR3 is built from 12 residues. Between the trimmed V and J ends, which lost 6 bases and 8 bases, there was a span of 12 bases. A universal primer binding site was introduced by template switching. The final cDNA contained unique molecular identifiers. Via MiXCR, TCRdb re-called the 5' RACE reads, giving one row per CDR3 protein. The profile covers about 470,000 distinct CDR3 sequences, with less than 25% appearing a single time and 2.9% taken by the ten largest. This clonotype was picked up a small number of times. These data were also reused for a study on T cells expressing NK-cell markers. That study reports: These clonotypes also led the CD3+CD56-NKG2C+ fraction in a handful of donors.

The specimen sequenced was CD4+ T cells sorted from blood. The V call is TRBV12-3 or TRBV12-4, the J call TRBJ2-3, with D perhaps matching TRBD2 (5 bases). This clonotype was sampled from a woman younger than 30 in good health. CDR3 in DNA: TGTGCCAGCAGGGACTCCTTTTCTACGCAGTATTTT. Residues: CASRDSFSTQYF.